The present T cell receptor beta chain was sequenced within a study of blood T cell repertoires in COVID-19. The overall study: From the United States, Italy and Spain came samples of acute and convalescent COVID-19.

CDR1 is SGHVS, CDR2 FQNEAQ, per germline. CDR3 length: 15 residues. Trimming took 4 bases from V and 2 from J, leaving 15 bases between them. In the authors' workflow: By means of reference gene primer amplification, nucleated cell counts were estimated. Measured with immunoSEQ multiplex PCR; TCRdb has only the in-frame clones, and not every one. V, J and clone size are taken as reported in that table, and D and trimming were inferred from the DNA itself. The data contain 350,000 to 450,000 clones, approximately 86% of them singletons. The sample taken for sequencing was peripheral blood. The TCR was taken from a human donor in a cohort sampled during active COVID-19. The J gene is TRBJ2-7, the V gene TRBV7-8; D is perhaps TRBD2 (5 bases). CDR3 in amino acids: CASSSLATITYEQYF. The CDR3, as DNA: TGTGCCAGCAGCTCGTTAGCGACCATAACCTACGAGCAGTACTTC.